This is a list of T cell receptor beta chains from one sample in a study of blood T cell repertoires in COVID-19. Generated by immunoSEQ multiplex PCR, the TCRdb table keeps only in-frame clones and is missing some. The sample consists of approximately 150,000 clones, 85% to 90% of them appearing once. The sequencing sample was made of peripheral blood. Receptor source: an older woman with active COVID-19. Both conserved end residues are part of each CDR3. The D gene is left open where the match is weak. A row's size may be missing; if present it is once, few, many or a size class.

-	-	TRBV28	TRBJ1-1	TGTGCCAGCAGCCCGACAGCCTTTACGAGTACAAACACTGAAGCTTTCTTT	CASSPTAFTSTNTEAFF
-	-	TRBV24-1	TRBJ2-7	TGTGCCACCATAAGACCGGGACTCTGTTCCTACGAGCAGTACTTC	CATIRPGLCSYEQYF
once	TRBD1	TRBV28	TRBJ2-7	TGTGCCAGCAGTTCGCGAGAAGCAGGGGGACCCTACGAGCAGTACTTC	CASSSREAGGPYEQYF
-	TRBD1	TRBV2	TRBJ1-5	TGTGCCAGCAGCAAAGAAGGGGGCGGACAGCCCCAGCATTTT	CASSKEGGGQPQHF
-	TRBD1	TRBV7-9	TRBJ1-3	TGTGCCAGCAGCCGATGGACAGGGTCCTCTGGAAACACCATATATTTT	CASSRWTGSSGNTIYF
-	-	TRBV28	TRBJ2-1	TGTGCCAGCAGACTCAGCACGTGGGGAGGAGGTGAGCAGTTCTTC	CASRLSTWGGGEQFF
-	TRBD2	TRBV14	TRBJ2-3	TGTGCCAGCAGCCAAGATAGAGGGCTAGCGGGAGGAGATACGCAGTATTTT	CASSQDRGLAGGDTQYF
-	TRBD2	TRBV5-6	TRBJ2-3	TGTGCCAGCAGCTTGCGCCTAGCGGTCAGCGAAAGTTGGCAGTATTTT	CASSLRLAVSESWQYF
-	-	TRBV7-3	TRBJ2-1	TGTGCCAGCAGCGTCCCGGTTTTACGAGGTGAGCAGTTCTTC	CASSVPVLRGEQFF
-	-	TRBV4-2	TRBJ1-1	TGTGCCAGCAGCCAAGATTTGAGGAACACTGAAGCTTTCTTT	CASSQDLRNTEAFF
-	-	TRBV10-2	TRBJ2-7	TGCGCCAGCAGTGAGTATGGGGATGAGGGCTACGAGCAGTACTTC	CASSEYGDEGYEQYF
-	TRBD1	TRBV7-9	TRBJ2-7	TGTGCCAGCAGCGACCGGACAGGGCCCTACGAGCAGTACTTC	CASSDRTGPYEQYF
-	TRBD2	TRBV28	TRBJ2-1	TGTGCCACAATAGCGGGAGCCCCTTCCTACAATGAGCAGTTCTTC	CATIAGAPSYNEQFF
-	-	TRBV5-1	TRBJ1-2	TGCGCCAGCAGCCCACAGGGATCGGATGGCTACACCTTC	CASSPQGSDGYTF
-	TRBD1	TRBV23-1	TRBJ1-1	TGCGCCAGCAGTCAAACCCACAGGGGGCACAACACTGAAGCTTTCTTT	CASSQTHRGHNTEAFF
-	TRBD1	TRBV6-2/TRBV6-3	TRBJ2-3	TGTGCCAGCAGTCAGACAGGGCGCACAGATACGCAGTATTTT	CASSQTGRTDTQYF
once	-	TRBV15	TRBJ2-7	TGTGCCACCAGCAGAGATCCCTCGTACGAGCAGTACTTC	CATSRDPSYEQYF
-	-	TRBV4-1	TRBJ1-2	TGCGCCAGCAGCCAAGTAGGCAGGGACTATGGCTACACCTTC	CASSQVGRDYGYTF
-	-	TRBV6-6	TRBJ1-5	TGTGCCAGCAGTTCCGTGACAGACCGAAGCAATCAGCCCCAGCATTTT	CASSSVTDRSNQPQHF
-	-	TRBV7-3	TRBJ2-1	TGTGCCAGCAGCTTAGTACCCGGAGTGTCCTACAATGAGCAGTTCTTC	CASSLVPGVSYNEQFF
-	TRBD2	TRBV9	TRBJ2-7	TGTGCCAGCAGCGTAGAGCCCGGGACTAACTACGAGCAGTACTTC	CASSVEPGTNYEQYF
-	-	TRBV5-1	TRBJ1-4	TGCGCCAGCAGCTTCGCAGGGTCGGGTGAAAAACTGTTTTTT	CASSFAGSGEKLFF
-	-	TRBV20-1	TRBJ1-1	TGCAGTGCTGGGGCTTACACTGAAGCTTTCTTT	CSAGAYTEAFF
-	TRBD1	TRBV7-2	TRBJ2-7	TGTGCCAGCAGCTCGAGATTGGACAGGGGCTACGAGCAGTACTTC	CASSSRLDRGYEQYF
-	-	TRBV29-1	TRBJ1-2	TGCAGCGTTGAAGACGGACTCTATGGCTACACCTTC	CSVEDGLYGYTF
-	-	TRBV21-1	TRBJ1-4	TGTGCCAGCAGCAAAGGGACAGGGGGGCTAGAAAAACTGTTTTTT	CASSKGTGGLEKLFF
-	TRBD2	TRBV18	TRBJ2-2	TGTGCCAGCTCATTGCGGCTAGCGGGTTTAAACACCGGGGAGCTGTTTTTT	CASSLRLAGLNTGELFF
-	-	TRBV5-1	TRBJ2-5	TGCGCCAGCAGGGAGACAGGACAAGAGACCCAGTACTTC	CASRETGQETQYF
-	-	TRBV28	TRBJ1-4	TGTGCCAGCAATGGGGCAGACCCGGCAACTAATGAAAAACTGTTTTTT	CASNGADPATNEKLFF
once	TRBD1	TRBV11-1	TRBJ2-1	TGTGCCAGCAGCCAAAGGGACAGGGGCTCCTACAATGAGCAGTTCTTC	CASSQRDRGSYNEQFF
-	TRBD2	TRBV9	TRBJ2-1	TGTGCCAGCAGCCGACCCGACACGGCGGGAGGATCGAGTGAGCAGTTCTTC	CASSRPDTAGGSSEQFF
few	-	TRBV5-4	TRBJ2-3	TGTGCCAGCAGCTTGGCCCTAGTGGGTCTCACAGATACGCAGTATTTT	CASSLALVGLTDTQYF
-	TRBD2	TRBV5-6	TRBJ2-5	TGTGCCAGCAGCTTGAAGGGACTACCTATGGAGACCCAGTACTTC	CASSLKGLPMETQYF
once	-	TRBV7-9	TRBJ2-1	TGTGCCAGCAGTACTACAGGCCCCTACAATGAGCAGTTCTTC	CASSTTGPYNEQFF
-	-	TRBV10-1	TRBJ1-5	TGCGCCAGCTGTGATTTGATTGCAGGCTGCCGGCAGCCCCAGCATTTT	CASCDLIAGCRQPQHF
once	-	TRBV28	TRBJ1-3	TGTGCCAGCAGTTTCGCGGGAAACACCATATATTTT	CASSFAGNTIYF
-	-	TRBV19	TRBJ1-1	TGTGCCAGTAGTATCGGGGTGAACACTGAAGCTTTCTTT	CASSIGVNTEAFF
-	-	TRBV18	TRBJ1-1	TGTGCCAGCTCACCTACCGGGGTTTACACTGAAGCTTTCTTT	CASSPTGVYTEAFF
-	TRBD1	TRBV24-1	TRBJ2-1	TGTGCCACCAGCAGACGGGACAGGGATGTCAATGAGCAGTTCTTC	CATSRRDRDVNEQFF
-	TRBD1	TRBV6-1	TRBJ2-5	TGTGCCAGCAGTGAAGCCGGGACAGGGTACGAGACCCAGTACTTC	CASSEAGTGYETQYF
-	-	TRBV7-2	TRBJ2-1	TGTGCCAGCAGTATACGGTTGGGGGGCAATGAGCAGTTCTTC	CASSIRLGGNEQFF
-	-	TRBV27	TRBJ1-1	TGTGCCAGCAGCCTGATACAGGGGAACACTGAAGCTTTCTTT	CASSLIQGNTEAFF
-	-	TRBV19	TRBJ1-1	TGTGCCAGTTCCCGGGACTCCGGGGTAGCTTTCTTT	CASSRDSGVAFF
few	TRBD1	TRBV6-1	TRBJ1-1	TGTGCCAGCAGTGAATATACAGGGGACACTGAAGCTTTCTTT	CASSEYTGDTEAFF
-	-	TRBV6-1	TRBJ2-5	TGTGCCAGCAGTGAAGCGTGGGGGCGAGAGACCCAGTACTTC	CASSEAWGRETQYF